Each of the 23 T cell receptor beta chains below was sequenced from the same sample in a study of Tregs in tolerant kidney transplant recipients. Using immunoSEQ multiplex PCR, the repertoire was profiled, and TCRdb retains in-frame clones only, with some absent. This table has around 230,000 clones, approximately 84% appearing once. The sample taken for sequencing was CD4+ T cells from blood. The origin of the receptors is a human donor in good health.

V is TRBV6-4 and J is TRBJ2-2, with D hard to call. Germline loops: CDR1 MRHNA, CDR2 SNTAGT. V was cut by 2 bases and J by 4 bases, with 14 bases left in between. This CDR3 contains 16 residues. This chain's CDR3 is CASSDTFMGGTGELFF. Written as DNA, the CDR3 is TGTGCCAGCAGTGACACATTCATGGGTGGCACCGGGGAGCTGTTTTTT.

The V and J genes are TRBV6-1 and TRBJ1-1; TRBD1 matches at 8 bases. V shed 6 bases, J shed 4 bases, and the junction held 7 bases outside the gene matches. Germline assignment: CDR1 MNHNS and CDR2 SASEGT. The CDR3 extends over 14 amino acids. For the CDR3, the DNA is TGTGCCAGCAGGGGGACAGGAAGGGGCACTGAAGCTTTCTTT. Translating it yields CASRGTGRGTEAFF.

This clone was counted once. The rearrangement links TRBV5-8 to TRBJ1-5, with D maybe TRBD1 (6 bases). Germline V CDR1 and CDR2: SGHTS, YDEGEE. This CDR3 spans 14 amino acids. With 6 bases removed from V and 10 bases from J, the gap between germline ends came to 20 bases. The CDR3 coding sequence is TGTGCCAGCACCGCTTGGGGGCCTCGGAATCCCCAGCATTTT. This gives the protein CASTAWGPRNPQHF.

The chain combines TRBV20-1 with TRBJ1-3; TRBD1 is a possible D gene (6 bases). V shed 4 bases and J shed 7 bases, with 8 bases lying between them. CDR3 length: 11 residues. Germline CDR1 reads DFQATT; CDR2 reads SNEGSKA (reference sequence). This chain's CDR3 is CSAKGGNTIYF. The DNA of the CDR3 is TGCAGTGCTAAGGGGGGGAACACCATATATTTT.

The chain has TRBV7-9 and TRBJ2-1, with TRBD1 matching over 9 bases. Trimming cost V 2 bases and J 9 bases; bases outside gene matches: 5. The CDR3 is 14 residues long. Germline CDR1 is SEHNR and CDR2 is FQNEAQ (reference sequence). In DNA, the CDR3 is TGTGCCAGCAGCTTAAACACAGGGGGCCTTGAGCAGTTCTTC. Translation gives CASSLNTGGLEQFF.

The chain recombines TRBV11-2 with TRBJ1-6; D unclear. This CDR3 has 17 amino acids. V lost 5 bases and J 5 bases, leaving 19 bases between the germline ends. CDR1 is SGHAT, CDR2 FQNNGV, per germline. CDR3 amino acids: CASSHGYKVVDNSPLHF. In nucleotides, the CDR3 is TGTGCCAGCAGCCACGGATACAAGGTCGTGGATAATTCACCCCTCCACTTT.

V is TRBV5-8 and J is TRBJ2-5, with 7 bases identical to TRBD1. The J call may be in error: the DNA end matches TRBJ2-7 better. The CDR3 contains 15 residues. The germline gives CDR1 SGHTS, CDR2 YDEGEE. The CDR3 bases are TGTGCCAGCAGCTCTCAGGAAGGGGGCGGCTACGAGCAGTACTTC. It codes for CASSSQEGGGYEQYF.

This clone was counted a single time. The chain uses TRBV27 and TRBJ2-7; 7 nucleotides match TRBD2. Germline CDR1 MNHEY, CDR2 SMNVEV (reference sequence). V gave up 8 bases and J gave up 2 bases; unmatched junction bases: 15. The CDR3 runs to 16 residues. The CDR3 loop reads CASASSVREGPYEQYF. The DNA of the CDR3 is TGTGCCAGCGCGTCATCCGTGAGGGAGGGACCCTACGAGCAGTACTTC.

V and J are TRBV30 and TRBJ2-6, with D possibly matching TRBD2 (6 bases). Trimming removed 0 bases at V and 4 bases at J, with 7 bases between. The CDR3 covers 14 residues. Looked up from germline, CDR1 is GTSNPN and CDR2 is SVGIG (reference sequence). Written as DNA, the CDR3 is TGTGCCTGGAGTGTGGGGGGAGGGGCCAACGTCCTGACTTTC. It encodes CAWSVGGGANVLTF. Complete variable domain (other parts from reference TRBV30 and TRBJ2-6): SQTIHQWPATLVQPVGSPLSLECTVEGTSNPNLYWYRQAAGRGLQLLFYSVGIGQISSEVPQNLSASRPQDRQFILSSKKLLLSDSGFYLCAWSVGGGANVLTFGAGSRLTVL.

The chain couples TRBV6-1 to TRBJ2-1, with TRBD2 matching over 8 bases. The CDR3 runs 14 residues. Germline V lookup: CDR1 MNHNS, CDR2 SASEGT. V was clipped by 7 bases and J by 5 bases; unmatched bases: 7. CDR3 region: CASNRLAYNNEQFF. The DNA of the CDR3 is TGTGCCAGCAATAGACTAGCGTATAACAATGAGCAGTTCTTC.

The chain has TRBV5-6 and TRBJ1-2; 7 bases agree with TRBD1. The CDR3 covers 16 residues. The V segment lost 3 bases and the J segment 6 bases; nucleotides outside the gene matches: 14. CDR1 SGHDT and CDR2 YYEEEE come from the germline V gene. CDR3 sequence (DNA): TGTGCCAGCAGCTCAGCCGGGACAGCTCACTGGAATGGCTACACCTTC. Translated: CASSSAGTAHWNGYTF. The full variable domain, in which reference TRBV5-6 and TRBJ1-2 provide the parts outside the CDR3, is DAGVTQSPTHLIKTRGQQVTLRCSPKSGHDTVSWYQQALGQGPQFIFQYYEEEERQRGNFPDRFSGHQFPNYSSELNVNALLLGDSALYLCASSSAGTAHWNGYTFGSGTRLTVV.

This clone was found once. The chain recombines TRBV5-1 with TRBJ2-1, with a weak D call TRBD2 (6 bases). V was shortened by 0 bases and J by 3 bases, with 10 bases between the two germline ends. The CDR3 is 15 residues long. Germline assignment: CDR1 SGHRS and CDR2 YFSETQ. The CDR3 is CASSLAPGVYNEQFF. The CDR3 DNA sequence: TGCGCCAGCAGCTTGGCTCCGGGGGTCTACAATGAGCAGTTCTTC.

The rearrangement joins TRBV2 to TRBJ1-1, with 12 bases aligning to TRBD1. The CDR3 is 14 amino acids. The V and J ends lost 6 bases and 5 bases, in that order; junction bases with no gene match: 4. Per the germline V gene, CDR1 is SNHLY and CDR2 is FYNNEI. The CDR3 bases are TGTGCCAGCAGGGGACAGGGGGCGCGTACTGAAGCTTTCTTT. Its translation is CASRGQGARTEAFF.

V gene TRBV18 combines with J gene TRBJ2-5; D unclear. Germline V gene sequence: CDR1 KGHSH, CDR2 LQKENI. Trimming took off 5 bases at V and 4 bases at J, with 8 bases between the two ends. There are 12 residues in the CDR3. CDR3 sequence: CASSSVGETQYF. For the CDR3, the DNA is TGTGCCAGCTCAAGCGTAGGAGAGACCCAGTACTTC.

The chain couples TRBV7-9 to TRBJ2-7, with a tentative D call TRBD2 (5 bases). Trimming removed 3 bases from V and 4 bases from J, with 7 bases in between. The CDR3 loop spans 12 amino acids. CDR1 and CDR2 (germline): SEHNR, FQNEAQ (reference sequence). CDR3 nucleotide sequence: TGTGCCAGCAGCTTGACTAATTACGAGCAGTACTTC. Protein: CASSLTNYEQYF.

The chain is built from TRBV25-1 and TRBJ1-2, with D tentatively TRBD1 (5 bases). The CDR3 loop spans 14 amino acids. V was cut by 4 bases and J by 8 bases, with 17 bases left in between. Per germline, CDR1 MGHDK and CDR2 SYGVNS. The CDR3 sequence is CASSAHLLGVGYTF. The CDR3 coding sequence is TGTGCCAGCAGTGCACATTTGTTGGGGGTCGGCTACACCTTC.

The chain combines TRBV5-4 with TRBJ2-5, with D hard to call. Matching the DNA end better, TRBJ2-7 makes the J call doubtful. From germline, CDR1 is SGHNT and CDR2 YYREEE (reference sequence). The CDR3 is 13 residues long. This CDR3 is CASSLGFSYEQYF. DNA of the CDR3: TGTGCCAGCAGCTTGGGGTTCTCCTACGAGCAGTACTTC.

This chain joins TRBV7-9 and TRBJ2-7; TRBD1 matches at 9 bases. V was clipped by 1 base and J by 1 base; unmatched bases: 2. Germline CDR1 reads SEHNR; CDR2 reads FQNEAQ (reference sequence). This CDR3 has 15 residues. CDR3 DNA: TGTGCCAGCAGCTTAGTGGACAGGGGTTCCTACGAGCAGTACTTC. Protein: CASSLVDRGSYEQYF.

V is TRBV19 and J is TRBJ1-2; D unresolved. V gave up 10 bases and J gave up 0 bases, with 9 bases separating them. The germline V gene has CDR1 LNHDA and CDR2 SQIVND (reference sequence). The CDR3 has 12 amino acids. The CDR3: CAIQQSNYGYTF. DNA of the CDR3: TGTGCCATCCAACAGTCTAACTATGGCTACACCTTC.

The rearrangement uses TRBV7-9 and TRBJ2-2, with TRBD1 as a possible D gene (6 bases). The germline gives CDR1 SEHNR, CDR2 FQNEAQ (reference sequence). Trimming took 3 bases from V and 2 from J, leaving 22 bases between them. This CDR3 comprises 19 residues. The CDR3 loop is CASSLRFRGRLVNTGELFF. In DNA, the CDR3 is TGTGCCAGCAGCTTGAGGTTCAGGGGTCGCCTGGTCAACACCGGGGAGCTGTTTTTT.

The V gene is TRBV7-2, the J gene TRBJ2-3; 10 bases fit TRBD2. Germline-derived CDR1 and CDR2 are SGHTA and FQGNSA. V shed 5 bases, J shed 5 bases, and the junction held 13 bases outside the gene matches. The CDR3 loop spans 17 amino acids. This CDR3 is CASSPTLQRGGLDTQYF. The CDR3 coding sequence is TGTGCCAGCAGCCCAACCCTCCAGCGGGGGGGCTTAGATACGCAGTATTTT.

The CDR3 nucleotides are TGCGCCAGCAGAACGGGTGCAACTAATGAAAAACTGTTTTTT. Its translation: CASRTGATNEKLFF. The genes are TRBV5-1 and TRBJ1-4; D is ambiguous. The CDR3 is made up of 14 amino acids. The V gene lost 5 bases and the J gene lost 0 bases, with 8 bases spanning the gap. CDR1 is SGHRS, CDR2 YFSETQ, per germline.

The rearrangement joins TRBV6-5 to TRBJ2-3; 10 bases match TRBD2. This CDR3 is built from 12 residues. Germline trimming cut 7 bases from V and 9 bases from J; bases unmatched to any gene: 4. Looked up from germline, CDR1 is MNHEY and CDR2 is SVGAGI. CDR3 bases: TGTGCCAGCAAGGCTAGCGGGAGAACGCAGTATTTT. Protein product: CASKASGRTQYF.